The rows below give T cell receptor beta chains drawn from one sample of a study of PD-L1 blockade in urothelial cancer. Profiled with immunoSEQ multiplex PCR; TCRdb holds only in-frame clones, not every one. The table includes 45,000 to 50,000 clones, roughly 80% detected once. The sequencing here drew on PBMCs, taken around atezolizumab (anti-PD-L1) treatment. The receptors come from a man in his forties or fifties with urothelial cancer. Each CDR3 is given with its conserved first and last residue. The D gene is left open where the match is weak. Where a row states a size, it is once, few, many or the class of an expanded clone; other rows omit it.

abundance	d_gene	v_gene	j_gene	CDR3nt	CDR3aa
NA	NA	TRBV12-5	TRBJ2-3	TGTGCTAGTGGTCGGTCAGGGGGGTCAGATACGCAGTATTTT	CASGRSGGSDTQYF
few	NA	TRBV5-4	TRBJ1-1	TGTGCCAGCAGCCTCTCCCCTACCCACACTGAAGCTTTCTTT	CASSLSPTHTEAFF
NA	TRBD2	TRBV6-5	TRBJ2-2	TGTGCCACTAGCGGGAATTGGTTCACCGGGGAGCTGTTTTTT	CATSGNWFTGELFF
NA	NA	TRBV6-1	TRBJ1-3	TGTGCCAGCAGTGACGCGGGCCCTGGAAACACCATATATTTT	CASSDAGPGNTIYF
few	NA	TRBV5-4	TRBJ1-2	TGTGCCAGCAGCGGCGGGGATAACTATGGCTACACCTTC	CASSGGDNYGYTF
NA	NA	TRBV29-1	TRBJ1-2	TGCAGCGTACCCAGGTCTGTAGGGGCTAACTATGGCTACACCTTC	CSVPRSVGANYGYTF
NA	TRBD1	TRBV6-6	TRBJ1-2	TGTGCCAGCAGTTGGACAGGGGAGGGCTACACCTTC	CASSWTGEGYTF
NA	NA	TRBV5-1	TRBJ1-3	TGCGCCAGCAGCGAACTACAGGGTTACGGAAACACCATATATTTT	CASSELQGYGNTIYF
NA	TRBD2	TRBV2	TRBJ2-3	TGTGCCAGCACCCGACTAGCGGGGGGGCTGGGCACAGATACGCAGTATTTT	CASTRLAGGLGTDTQYF
NA	TRBD1	TRBV6-5	TRBJ1-3	TGTGCCAGCAGTACGGGACAGGGAAACACCATATATTTT	CASSTGQGNTIYF
NA	TRBD2	TRBV30	TRBJ2-7	TGTGCCTGGAGGGGACTAGCGGGAGGCTACGAGCAGTACTTC	CAWRGLAGGYEQYF
NA	TRBD1	TRBV10-2	TRBJ1-2	TGCGCCAGCAGTGAAACGACAGGGGGTTACGGCTACACCTTC	CASSETTGGYGYTF
NA	TRBD1	TRBV6-5	TRBJ2-2	TGTGCCAGCAGCACAGGGGGGTTGAACACCGGGGAGCTGTTTTTT	CASSTGGLNTGELFF
NA	TRBD2	TRBV4-2	TRBJ2-1	TGTGCCGCGGGGGACCCTTTTAATGAGCAGTTCTTC	CAAGDPFNEQFF
once	TRBD2	TRBV5-1	TRBJ2-1	TGCGCCAGCAGCTTAGGTGGGAGGGTCTCCTACAATGAGCAGTTCTTC	CASSLGGRVSYNEQFF
NA	NA	TRBV5-1	TRBJ2-3	TGCGCCAGCAGCCCTTTAAGCGGGCGGGGCACAGATACGCAGTATTTT	CASSPLSGRGTDTQYF
NA	NA	TRBV27	TRBJ2-1	TGTGCCAGCAGTGTCCGAAGAGGGGGGGGTCGGAATGAGCAGTTCTTC	CASSVRRGGGRNEQFF
NA	TRBD1	TRBV9	TRBJ1-2	TGTGCCAGCAGCGGCGGACAGGGGGCAATTAACTATGGCTACACCTTC	CASSGGQGAINYGYTF
few	NA	TRBV5-4	TRBJ2-3	TGTGCCAGCAGCTTGGCAGGGGCCCGCACAGATACGCAGTATTTT	CASSLAGARTDTQYF
NA	NA	TRBV29-1	TRBJ2-2	TGCAGCGTTGATCCACAGGTCCCCACCGGGGAGCTGTTTTTT	CSVDPQVPTGELFF
NA	NA	TRBV6-5	TRBJ1-1	TGTGCCAGCAGCCCCACAGGGCCGAACACTGAAGCTTTCTTT	CASSPTGPNTEAFF
NA	NA	TRBV5-6	TRBJ1-6	TGTGCCAGCAGCTTGTTCGGGGGGGATTCACCCCTCCACTTT	CASSLFGGDSPLHF
NA	NA	TRBV10-1	TRBJ2-7	TGCGCCAGCTCCGCCTCAGGGCAGGGAGAGCAGTACTTC	CASSASGQGEQYF
few	NA	TRBV27	TRBJ2-7	TGTGCCAGCAGTTTACGGGCGGAGGTCTACGAGCAGTACTTC	CASSLRAEVYEQYF
NA	NA	TRBV15	TRBJ1-4	TGTGCCACCAGCAGAGGGCAGATCGCAACTAATGAAAAACTGTTTTTT	CATSRGQIATNEKLFF
NA	NA	TRBV5-1	TRBJ2-2	TGCGCCAGCAGCAAGGACAGCGCGAACACCGGGGAGCTGTTTTTT	CASSKDSANTGELFF